These T cell receptor beta chains were read from a single sample in a study of blood T cell repertoires in COVID-19. TCRdb keeps only in-frame clones here, not all; method: immunoSEQ multiplex PCR. This table has about 80,000 clones, less than 85% appearing once. The sequenced material came from peripheral blood. The receptors come from a man between 65 and 85 years old with active or convalescent COVID-19. CDR3s include the opening cysteine and the closing phenylalanine or tryptophan. The D gene is left open where the match is weak. Clone sizes are given selectively: once, few, many, or a class where the clone is expanded.

J gene,clone size,V gene,D gene,CDR3 protein,CDR3 DNA
TRBJ1-3,.,TRBV3-1/TRBV3-2,.,CASSHSPGGYSGNTIYF,TGTGCCAGCAGCCATTCCCCTGGGGGGTACTCTGGAAACACCATATATTTT
TRBJ1-1,.,TRBV6-5,.,CASSYGQEAFF,TGTGCCAGCAGTTATGGACAGGAAGCTTTCTTT
TRBJ2-1,.,TRBV5-1,.,CASSLLLAGNEQFF,TGCGCCAGCAGCTTACTACTAGCTGGAAATGAGCAGTTCTTC
TRBJ1-6,.,TRBV4-1,TRBD1,CASSQAGGNSPLHF,TGCGCCAGCAGCCAAGCAGGGGGTAATTCACCCCTCCACTTT
TRBJ1-4,.,TRBV27,TRBD1,CASSSQGAGNEKLFF,TGTGCCAGCAGTTCTCAGGGGGCGGGTAATGAAAAACTGTTTTTT
TRBJ2-3,few,TRBV7-3,TRBD2,CASSPLAGSTDTQYF,TGTGCCAGCAGCCCACTAGCGGGGAGCACAGATACGCAGTATTTT
TRBJ2-3,.,TRBV7-7,TRBD2,CASSLRGGFDTQYF,TGTGCCAGCAGCCTTCGGGGGGGATTCGATACGCAGTATTTT
TRBJ1-4,.,TRBV19,TRBD1,CASIETGRNEKLFF,TGTGCCAGTATTGAGACAGGGAGAAATGAAAAACTGTTTTTT
TRBJ2-3,.,TRBV5-4,.,CASSFAGSTDTQYF,TGTGCCAGCAGCTTTGCGGGGAGCACAGATACGCAGTATTTT
TRBJ2-3,.,TRBV3-1/TRBV3-2,TRBD2,CASSLLAGGTDTQYF,TGTGCCAGCAGCCTACTAGCGGGGGGGACAGATACGCAGTATTTT
TRBJ2-7,.,TRBV10-2,.,CASSESSVASDEQYF,TGCGCCAGCAGTGAGTCGTCGGTGGCTAGCGACGAGCAGTACTTC
TRBJ1-3,.,TRBV20-1,.,CSASNPGRIGNTIYF,TGCAGTGCTAGTAATCCAGGGAGGATAGGAAACACCATATATTTT
TRBJ1-1,.,TRBV2,TRBD1,CASSPTGRGEGAFF,TGTGCCAGCAGTCCGACAGGGCGGGGAGAGGGGGCTTTCTTT
TRBJ1-2,once,TRBV6-4,TRBD1,CANLSRTGNGYTF,TGTGCCAACCTTTCTCGGACAGGGAATGGCTACACCTTC
TRBJ1-5,few,TRBV19,TRBD1,CASSTTGSDQPQHF,TGTGCCAGTAGTACGACAGGGTCCGACCAGCCCCAGCATTTT
TRBJ2-6,once,TRBV9,.,CASSDRLATGANVLTF,TGTGCCAGCAGCGATCGACTCGCAACTGGGGCCAACGTCCTGACTTTC
TRBJ2-1,.,TRBV6-5,.,CACLPPGGNEQFF,TGTGCCTGCCTGCCCCCAGGAGGCAATGAGCAGTTCTTC
TRBJ1-5,.,TRBV29-1,.,CSVWSGYSNQPQHF,TGCAGCGTTTGGTCAGGTTATAGCAATCAGCCCCAGCATTTT
TRBJ2-5,once,TRBV11-1,TRBD2,CASSLERGKQETQYF,TGTGCCAGCAGCCTAGAGCGGGGGAAACAAGAGACCCAGTACTTC
TRBJ2-7,.,TRBV6-5,TRBD2,CASRLAGPYEQYF,TGTGCCAGCAGGTTAGCGGGGCCCTACGAGCAGTACTTC
TRBJ1-5,.,TRBV28,TRBD1,CASSLGWTGDNQPQHF,TGTGCCAGCAGTTTGGGGTGGACAGGGGACAATCAGCCCCAGCATTTT
TRBJ2-1,.,TRBV28,.,CASSSSFRSNEQFF,TGTGCCAGCAGTAGTTCCTTCAGGTCCAATGAGCAGTTCTTC
TRBJ1-2,few,TRBV29-1,.,CSVVLTGVGYGYTF,TGCAGCGTTGTCCTCACCGGGGTCGGCTATGGCTACACCTTC
TRBJ2-6,.,TRBV5-1,.,CASSLADFAGANVLTF,TGCGCCAGCAGCTTGGCCGACTTTGCCGGGGCCAACGTCCTGACTTTC
TRBJ2-6,.,TRBV7-6,.,CASSIQGSGANVLTF,TGTGCCAGCAGCATACAGGGATCTGGGGCCAACGTCCTGACTTTC
TRBJ2-3,once,TRBV9,.,CASNRRESTDTQYF,TGTGCCAGCAATCGGCGGGAAAGCACAGATACGCAGTATTTT
TRBJ2-7,.,TRBV24-1,.,CATSDPQGLGQYF,TGTGCCACCAGTGACCCACAGGGATTAGGGCAGTACTTC
TRBJ2-5,.,TRBV11-3,.,CASSQGGSETQYF,TGTGCCAGCAGCCAGGGGGGTAGTGAGACCCAGTACTTC